Listed here are 5 T cell receptor beta chains from one sample, sequenced in a study of shared clonotypes between healthy human individuals. The table came from immunoSEQ multiplex PCR; TCRdb's copy has only in-frame clones and leaves some out. The sample holds around 990,000 clones, 60% to 85% seen once. The sample was memory CD4+ T cells from PBMCs. Subset defined: CD45RA-negative fraction. The receptor set was obtained from a man aged 18 to 30 in good health. Some clones in this sample may be carry-over from other donors' samples.

The V gene is TRBV2, the J gene TRBJ2-7; 10 bases fit TRBD2. CDR3 length: 14 residues. After removal of 1 base from V and 6 bases from J, the junction contained 3 bases not matched to a gene. Germline assignment: CDR1 SNHLY and CDR2 FYNNEI. The CDR3 region has the DNA TGTGCCAGCAGTGAAGGGACTAGCGGCCTCGAGCAGTACTTC. Its protein is CASSEGTSGLEQYF.

This clone showed up just once. This chain's CDR3 is CASSRQLYEQYF. The CDR3 coding sequence is TGTGCCAGCAGTAGACAACTCTACGAGCAGTACTTC. This rearrangement joins TRBV6-1 to TRBJ2-7, with unresolved D. CDR1 and CDR2 from the germline V gene are MNHNS and SASEGT. The CDR3 consists of 12 residues. V was pared by 5 bases and J by 3 bases, with 8 bases between.

The gene calls are TRBV2 and TRBJ2-7, with TRBD2 matching 7 bases. Germline trimming cut 5 bases from V and 6 bases from J; bases unmatched to any gene: 10. CDR3 length: 14 amino acids. Germline loops: CDR1 SNHLY, CDR2 FYNNEI. In DNA, the CDR3 is TGTGCCAGCAGTCCACCCGCGGGAGTACCCGAGCAGTACTTC. Translation gives CASSPPAGVPEQYF.

The chain links TRBV16 to TRBJ2-5; no firm D call. CDR3 length equals 13 residues. The germline gives CDR1 KGHSY, CDR2 FQNENV. V was shortened by 2 bases and J by 1 base, with 5 bases between the two germline ends. DNA of the CDR3: TGTGCCAGCAGCCAAGCCCCCCAAGAGACCCAGTACTTC. Translated: CASSQAPQETQYF.

This chain joins TRBV4-3 and TRBJ1-1; D is possibly TRBD1 (5 bases). Germline loops: CDR1 LGHNA, CDR2 YSLEER. This CDR3 spans 15 amino acids. The V gene lost 1 base and the J gene lost 1 base, with 10 bases spanning the gap. For the CDR3, the DNA is TGCGCCAGCAGCCAAGTAGGTGGGGGGAACACTGAAGCTTTCTTT. Encoded protein: CASSQVGGGNTEAFF.